This note documents a single TCR beta chain sequence. The CDR3 loop spans 16 amino acids. Germline CDR1 and CDR2: KGHSH and LQKENI. The J segment lost 6 bases and the V segment lost 1 base, leaving 5 bases of the junction unmatched. The data are from a study of T cells in Graves' hyperthyroidism and ophthalmopathy. The CDR3 regions of TCR beta were amplified from RNA transcripts. Using the HTBI primer set, a first-round RT-PCR was run on the TCR CDR3. TCRdb used MiXCR to reprocess the multiplex PCR reads, holding one entry per CDR3 protein. Among approximately 590,000 distinct CDR3 sequences, about a sixth were seen once, and the ten largest hold less than 9.5%.

The chain employs TRBV18 and TRBJ2-7, with 14 bases fitting TRBD2. The source is a woman aged 25-40 years with Graves' hyperthyroidism. The sequenced material came from blood. For the CDR3, the DNA is TGTGCCAGCTCACCACGGACTAGCGGGGGGTACTCCGAGCAGTACTTC. It encodes CASSPRTSGGYSEQYF.